Below, 25 T cell receptor beta chains from the same sample are listed, as sequenced in a study of T cell responses to AZD1222 COVID-19 vaccine. Assay: immunoSEQ multiplex PCR; the TCRdb copy retains only in-frame clones and omits some. This sample carries just under 95,000 clones, roughly 93% of them seen once, and the ten largest clones take approximately 22%. The specimen was peripheral blood, collected on day 0 of AZD1222 vaccination. The receptors were gathered from an adult in good health.

The chain uses TRBV4-3 and TRBJ2-2; 9 positions agree with TRBD2. V was pared by 0 bases and J by 0 bases, with 8 bases of the junction left unmatched. The CDR3 contains 19 residues. Germline assignment: CDR1 LGHNA and CDR2 YSLEER. This chain's CDR3 is CASSQDIGLAGTNTGELFF. The CDR3 DNA sequence: TGCGCCAGCAGCCAAGATATAGGCCTAGCGGGAACGAACACCGGGGAGCTGTTTTTT.

V is TRBV4-3 and J is TRBJ1-2; no clear D gene. The germline V gene encodes CDR1 LGHNA and CDR2 YSLEER. This CDR3 is built from 15 residues. V lost 5 bases to trimming and J lost 4 bases, with 17 bases between them. The CDR3 DNA reads as TGCGCCAGCAGCACGGCCCTGCCGAGTGGCTATGGCTACACCTTC. Residues: CASSTALPSGYGYTF.

The J gene is TRBJ1-2, the V gene TRBV4-1, with TRBD1 as a possible D gene (6 bases). The CDR3 spans 14 residues. V gave up 2 bases and J gave up 4 bases, with 11 bases separating them. Germline-derived CDR1 and CDR2 are MGHRA and YSYEKL. CDR3 nucleotide sequence: TGCGCCAGCAGCCAAACCGGGACACTCTATGGCTACACCTTC. Protein sequence: CASSQTGTLYGYTF.

In this sample, this clone turned up once. The chain couples TRBV27 to TRBJ1-5, with no clear D. Trimming took off 4 bases at V and 7 bases at J, with 8 bases between the two ends. CDR3 length: 12 amino acids. From germline, CDR1 is MNHEY and CDR2 SMNVEV (reference sequence). Here the CDR3 DNA reads TGTGCCAGCAGTTCCCCCGGGCAGCCCCAGCATTTT. This codes for CASSSPGQPQHF.

The chain employs TRBV5-5 and TRBJ1-1; D is unclear. The CDR3 spans 15 residues. Trimming removed 0 bases at V and 2 bases at J, with 11 bases between. Germline assignment: CDR1 SGHKS and CDR2 YYEKEE (reference sequence). CDR3 coding DNA: TGTGCCAGCAGCTTGGCCTTTGTTAAAAACACTGAAGCTTTCTTT. It encodes CASSLAFVKNTEAFF. The variable domain in full, with the rest retrieved from reference TRBV5-5 and TRBJ1-1, is DAGVTQSPTHLIKTRGQQVTLRCSPISGHKSVSWYQQVLGQGPQFIFQYYEKEERGRGNFPDRFSARQFPNYSSELNVNALLLGDSALYLCASSLAFVKNTEAFFGQGTRLTVV.

The CDR3, as DNA: TGTGCCAGCAGTTACTCGATTTGGTCCGGGACAGATAATCAGCCCCAGCATTTT. Residues: CASSYSIWSGTDNQPQHF. The V gene is TRBV6-2 or TRBV6-3, the J gene TRBJ1-5, with 7 bases fitting TRBD1. Trimming took 0 bases from V and 4 from J; bases not matched to a gene: 12. The CDR3 consists of 18 residues. Germline CDR1 is MNHEY and CDR2 is SVGEGT.

This clone was observed a single time. The genes are TRBV7-3 and TRBJ2-2, with D uncertain. CDR3 size: 12 residues. V dropped 5 bases and J dropped 2 bases, with 3 bases sitting between them. Germline V gene data show CDR1 as SGHTA and CDR2 as FQGTGA. CDR3 in DNA: TGTGCCAGCAGCCTTAACACCGGGGAGCTGTTTTTT. Translating gives CASSLNTGELFF.

The V gene is TRBV19, the J gene TRBJ2-6, with a tentative D call TRBD1 (5 bases). The CDR3 covers 17 residues. Germline CDR1 reads LNHDA; CDR2 reads SQIVND (reference sequence). The V and J ends lost 3 bases and 3 bases respectively, with 15 bases between them. CDR3 loop: CASSMGLKGIGANVLTF. The CDR3 bases are TGTGCCAGTAGTATGGGGCTCAAAGGAATTGGGGCCAACGTCCTGACTTTC.

The chain carries TRBV6-5 and TRBJ1-2; D unresolved. This CDR3 has 12 residues. The V and J ends lost 7 bases and 3 bases respectively, with 9 bases between them. Germline V lookup: CDR1 MNHEY, CDR2 SVGAGI. The CDR3 sequence is CASTWADYGYTF. The CDR3 nucleotides read TGTGCCAGCACTTGGGCCGACTATGGCTACACCTTC.

The chain uses TRBV6-2 or TRBV6-3 and TRBJ1-1; D may be TRBD1 (5 bases). This CDR3 contains 14 residues. Germline V gene sequence: CDR1 MNHEY, CDR2 SVGEGT. The V and J ends lost 2 bases and 6 bases respectively, with 13 bases between them. The CDR3 spells CASSYSGRVAEAFF. The CDR3, as DNA: TGTGCCAGCAGTTACAGTGGCAGGGTTGCTGAAGCTTTCTTT.

This chain joins TRBV28 and TRBJ1-6; D gene unclear. There are 16 residues in the CDR3. The germline V gene encodes CDR1 MDHEN and CDR2 SYDVKM. Trimming left V 6 bases short and J 0 bases short, with 12 bases between. The CDR3 reads CASSPGTFSYNSPLHF. CDR3 in DNA: TGTGCCAGCAGCCCAGGCACTTTCTCCTATAATTCACCCCTCCACTTT. Supplemented by reference TRBV28 and TRBJ1-6, the full variable domain reads DVKVTQSSRYLVKRTGEKVFLECVQDMDHENMFWYRQDPGLGLRLIYFSYDVKMKEKGDIPEGYSVSREKKERFSLILESASTNQTSMYLCASSPGTFSYNSPLHFGNGTRLTVT.

CDR3 sequence (DNA): TGTGCCATCCATCCTAGCGGGGGAGGGACCTACAATGAGCAGTTCTTC. Residues: CAIHPSGGGTYNEQFF. V gene TRBV10-3 combines with J gene TRBJ2-1, with 10 bases that match TRBD2. The trim removed 8 bases at V and 2 bases at J, leaving 9 bases unmatched. The CDR3 sequence is 16 residues long. CDR1 and CDR2 from the germline V gene are ENHRY and SYGVKD.

The rearrangement joins TRBV20-1 to TRBJ1-4, with TRBD1 identical over 7 bases. The germline V gene encodes CDR1 DFQATT and CDR2 SNEGSKA (reference sequence). The CDR3 extends over 13 amino acids. V was pared by 3 bases and J by 8 bases, with 6 bases of the junction left unmatched. The CDR3 is CSASKGGDEKLFF. CDR3 bases: TGCAGTGCTAGTAAAGGGGGCGACGAAAAACTGTTTTTT.

The chain links TRBV7-2 to TRBJ2-3, with TRBD2 matching 9 bases. V trimming: 3 bases; J trimming: 3 bases; junction bases outside the gene matches: 10. This CDR3 spans 17 amino acids. From germline, CDR1 is SGHTA and CDR2 FQGNSA. The CDR3 reads CASSLREAGGRTDTQYF. Here the CDR3 DNA reads TGTGCCAGCAGCTTGAGGGAAGCGGGGGGACGTACAGATACGCAGTATTTT.

This chain uses TRBV7-9 with TRBJ2-3, with TRBD2 identical over 10 bases. The CDR3 is 17 residues long. The V gene's germline CDR1 is SEHNR and CDR2 FQNEAQ (reference sequence). With 5 bases clipped from V and 4 bases from J, the junction kept 12 bases outside the gene matches. The CDR3 spells CASSAQLLAGSSDTQYF. Written as DNA, the CDR3 is TGTGCCAGCAGCGCGCAGCTACTAGCGGGGTCATCAGATACGCAGTATTTT. The variable domain in full, completed from reference TRBV7-9 and TRBJ2-3, reads DTGVSQNPRHKITKRGQNVTFRCDPISEHNRLYWYRQTLGQGPEFLTYFQNEAQLEKSRLLSDRFSAERPKGSFSTLEIQRTEQGDSAMYLCASSAQLLAGSSDTQYFGPGTRLTVL.

The rearrangement links TRBV9 to TRBJ1-3, with D uncertain. The CDR3 extends over 15 amino acids. V dropped 0 bases and J dropped 0 bases, with 7 bases sitting between them. Germline CDR1 is SGDLS and CDR2 is YYNGEE. CDR3 in DNA: TGTGCCAGCAGCGTAGAATGGTTCTCTGGAAACACCATATATTTT. This gives the protein CASSVEWFSGNTIYF.

The chain employs TRBV11-2 and TRBJ2-2, with TRBD1 matching over 9 bases. The V segment lost 4 bases and the J segment 5 bases; nucleotides outside the gene matches: 5. The germline V gene has CDR1 SGHAT and CDR2 FQNNGV. The length of the CDR3 is 15 residues. This CDR3 is CASSSDRGDTGELFF. CDR3 DNA: TGTGCCAGCAGCTCGGACAGGGGAGATACCGGGGAGCTGTTTTTT.

The count of this clone is one. The chain joins TRBV7-2 to TRBJ2-5; D remains ambiguous. Germline V gene sequence: CDR1 SGHTA, CDR2 FQGNSA. The CDR3 totals 13 residues. V was trimmed by 5 bases and J by 5 bases, leaving 12 bases between them. The chain's CDR3 is CASSPTLTETQYF. The CDR3 DNA reads as TGTGCCAGCAGCCCTACCCTGACGGAGACCCAGTACTTC.

The chain recombines TRBV4-2 with TRBJ2-3; D is possibly TRBD2 (5 bases). Germline lookup yields CDR1 LGHNA and CDR2 YNFKEQ. This CDR3 has 15 amino acids. Trimming took off 0 bases at V and 0 bases at J, with 7 bases between the two ends. The DNA of the CDR3 is TGTGCCAGCAGCCAAGATTGGACTAGCACAGATACGCAGTATTTT. Its protein product is CASSQDWTSTDTQYF.

V is TRBV7-9 and J is TRBJ2-1; TRBD2 agrees at 13 bases. The ends lost 5 bases at V and 7 bases at J; junction bases unmatched: 2. CDR3 size: 14 residues. Germline V CDR1 and CDR2: SEHNR, FQNEAQ (reference sequence). In DNA, the CDR3 is TGTGCCAGCAGCCCGGGACTAGCGGGGAATGAGCAGTTCTTC. Its protein product is CASSPGLAGNEQFF.

The chain joins TRBV28 to TRBJ1-2; TRBD1 agrees at 11 bases. This CDR3 spans 13 amino acids. V was clipped by 6 bases and J by 7 bases; unmatched bases: 4. Germline loops: CDR1 MDHEN, CDR2 SYDVKM. Here the CDR3 reads CASRGQGVGGYTF. The CDR3 DNA follows: TGTGCCAGCAGGGGACAGGGGGTCGGTGGCTACACCTTC.

The chain is built from TRBV6-2 or TRBV6-3 and TRBJ1-2, with 7 bases identical to TRBD1. Germline V gene data show CDR1 as MNHEY and CDR2 as SVGEGT. This CDR3 has 18 residues. V shed 2 bases and J 6 bases; nucleotides not matched to a gene: 18. Here the CDR3 DNA reads TGTGCCAGCAGTTACACTGGAAGGAGGACAGGAGGAAAGGATGGCTACACCTTC. It translates to CASSYTGRRTGGKDGYTF.

This clone has only one observation. V is TRBV5-1 and J is TRBJ1-4, with D perhaps matching TRBD1 (5 bases). Germline lookup yields CDR1 SGHRS and CDR2 YFSETQ. Trimming cost V 3 bases and J 6 bases, with 15 bases left between them. The CDR3 runs 15 residues. CDR3 sequence reads: CASSSRGGADEKLFF. The CDR3 nucleotides are TGCGCCAGCAGCTCCCGAGGAGGGGCTGATGAAAAACTGTTTTTT.

The chain joins TRBV5-1 to TRBJ1-2; weak D call: TRBD1 (5 bases). The CDR3 is 15 residues long. V shed 4 bases and J shed 4 bases, with 17 bases lying between them. Germline CDR1 SGHRS, CDR2 YFSETQ. The CDR3 sequence: CASSLSAGRSYGYTF. The CDR3 bases are TGCGCCAGCAGCCTATCCGCAGGGCGGAGCTATGGCTACACCTTC.

In this sample, this clone turned up once. CDR3 residues: CSARGRSGYTF. The CDR3 DNA follows: TGCAGTGCTAGGGGCAGGAGCGGCTACACCTTC. The J gene is TRBJ1-2, the V gene TRBV20-1; no clear D gene. The CDR3 length is 11 residues. Germline loops: CDR1 DFQATT, CDR2 SNEGSKA (reference sequence). V was shortened by 3 bases and J by 8 bases, with 10 bases between the two germline ends.